This note documents a single T cell receptor (beta chain) sequence. This clone was found a few times. Its target antigen remains unknown. Nothing much larger sits one base from this clone, and base qualities are not available. The sample is drawn from a study of blood T cell repertoires in COVID-19 (dated by TCRdb to the early 2020s). About the full investigation: The collaborator samples originated in the United States, Italy and Spain and spanned the acute and convalescent phases of COVID-19. The material from the prospective study consisted of cDNA or gDNA derived from T cells, B-cell-depleted T cells, or PBMCs. Subjects who had been exposed to COVID-19, were actively infected with it, or had recovered from it provided the deeply sampled blood TCRbeta repertoires that made up the dataset. The repertoires were made available in a free public database intended to serve as a resource for research on the immune response to SARS-CoV-2. Samples were obtained from the ongoing ImmuneRACE study (first 160 participants) and from 950 to 1,500 subjects provided by 6 global collaborators. Sample metadata almost always included a de-identified subject ID, COVID-19 status, age in years and sex. Where available, HLA class I and class II types were obtained from metadata supplied by the sample provider rather than from assay-based typing.

From the germline V gene, CDR1 is SGHTA and CDR2 is FQGNSA. The CDR3 covers 18 residues, taking in both the cysteine and the phenylalanine. Only CDR3 DNA is held: 54 bases, read in frame from base 1. V is shortened by 2 bases, J by 1 base, and the region joining them spans 20 bases. TCRbeta CDR3 regions were amplified from genomic DNA using the immunoSEQ Assay, a bias-controlled multiplex PCR. Per the original workflow: Nucleated cell counts per sample were estimated from amplification of reference gene primers within the assay. Sequence reads were collapsed and filtered to measure the absolute abundance of every unique TCRbeta CDR3 rearrangement. For each sample, productive Simpson clonality was calculated as the square root of Simpson's diversity index over productive rearrangements. The table was pulled from immuneACCESS by TCRdb, which kept in-frame rearrangements only. Such tables lose some clones; where checked, under half of the loss comes from unresolved V genes, and the rest has no known cause. V and J calls and clone size are copied from that table; D and trimming were computed from the DNA. This sample gives tens of thousands of clones in total; more than 60% of them show up just once. About 14% of the sample belongs to the ten largest clones.

The collaborating institutions used their own protocols to collect whole blood in K2EDTA tubes. For TCRbeta analysis, collaborators shipped samples in one of three forms: frozen whole blood, isolated PBMCs, or DNA extracted from either of those sample types. What the study reported, not specific to this receptor: How much clinical and demographic metadata was included differed by source and by participant, and the metadata was provided uncurated.

Sequenced material: peripheral blood. Rearrangement joined TRBV7-2 to TRBJ1-2; tentative D gene TRBD1, with 5 bases matching. The source of this sequence is a woman between 65 and 79 years old with acute or convalescent COVID-19. Here is the DNA: TGTGCCAGCAGCTTACCATTCATAAGGAGGGGTCTTAACTATGGCTACACCTTC. This encodes CASSLPFIRRGLNYGYTF.